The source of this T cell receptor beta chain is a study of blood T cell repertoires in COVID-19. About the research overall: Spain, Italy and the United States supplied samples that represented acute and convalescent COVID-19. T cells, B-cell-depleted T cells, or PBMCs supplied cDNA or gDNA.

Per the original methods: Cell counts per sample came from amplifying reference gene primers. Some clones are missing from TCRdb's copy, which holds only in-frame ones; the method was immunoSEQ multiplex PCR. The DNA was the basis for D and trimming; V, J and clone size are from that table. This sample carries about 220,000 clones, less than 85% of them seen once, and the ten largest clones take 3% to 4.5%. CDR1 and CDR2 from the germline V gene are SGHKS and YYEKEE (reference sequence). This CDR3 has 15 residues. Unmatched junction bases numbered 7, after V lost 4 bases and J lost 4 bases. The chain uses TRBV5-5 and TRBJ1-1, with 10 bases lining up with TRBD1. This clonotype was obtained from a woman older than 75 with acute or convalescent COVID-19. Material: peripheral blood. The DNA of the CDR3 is TGTGCCAGCAGCCTGACAGGGGGCTGGCGCACTGAAGCTTTCTTT. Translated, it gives CASSLTGGWRTEAFF. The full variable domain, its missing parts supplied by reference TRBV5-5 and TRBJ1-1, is DAGVTQSPTHLIKTRGQQVTLRCSPISGHKSVSWYQQVLGQGPQFIFQYYEKEERGRGNFPDRFSARQFPNYSSELNVNALLLGDSALYLCASSLTGGWRTEAFFGQGTRLTVV.